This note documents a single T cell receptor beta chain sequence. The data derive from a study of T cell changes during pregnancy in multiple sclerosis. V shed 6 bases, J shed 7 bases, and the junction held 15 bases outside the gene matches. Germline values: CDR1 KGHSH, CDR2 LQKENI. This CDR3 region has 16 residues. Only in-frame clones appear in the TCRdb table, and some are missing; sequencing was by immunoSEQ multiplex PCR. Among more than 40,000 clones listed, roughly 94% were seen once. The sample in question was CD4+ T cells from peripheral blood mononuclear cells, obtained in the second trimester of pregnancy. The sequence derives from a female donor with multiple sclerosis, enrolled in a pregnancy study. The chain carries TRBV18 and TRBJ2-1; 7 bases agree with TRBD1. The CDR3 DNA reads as TGTGCCAGCTCTTCCCCGACAGGGTCCTCAATTAATGAGCAGTTCTTC. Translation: CASSSPTGSSINEQFF.